Below, 11 T cell receptor beta chains from the same sample are listed, as sequenced in a study of blood T cell repertoires in COVID-19. Sequenced by immunoSEQ multiplex PCR; TCRdb stores in-frame clones only, minus some. This sample has about 290,000 clones, with about nine tenths found just once. Sequencing was done on a sample of PBMCs or T cells enriched from blood (not recorded which). The receptor set was obtained from a middle-aged woman who had recovered from COVID-19.

V and J are TRBV28 and TRBJ1-3; D might be TRBD1 (6 bases). CDR1 MDHEN and CDR2 SYDVKM come from the germline V gene. Between the trimmed V and J ends, which lost 6 bases and 4 bases, there was a span of 13 bases. CDR3 length: 14 amino acids. This CDR3 is CASSPGVLGNTIYF. Written as DNA, the CDR3 is TGTGCCAGCAGCCCAGGGGTACTGGGAAACACCATATATTTT.

V and J are TRBV5-1 and TRBJ1-6, with unresolved D. V gave up 5 bases and J gave up 6 bases, with 9 bases separating them. Per the germline V gene, CDR1 is SGHRS and CDR2 is YFSETQ. The CDR3 contains 13 residues. The CDR3 region is CASSRGANSPLHF. Here the CDR3 DNA reads TGCGCCAGCAGTCGAGGAGCTAATTCACCCCTCCACTTT.

The J gene is TRBJ1-4, the V gene TRBV20-1, with 9 bases that match TRBD1. Germline assignment: CDR1 DFQATT and CDR2 SNEGSKA (reference sequence). This CDR3 has 13 amino acids. With 3 bases clipped from V and 6 bases from J, the junction kept 2 bases outside the gene matches. CDR3 DNA sequence: TGCAGTGCTAGTACAGGGGGCGATGAAAAACTGTTTTTT. Translating gives CSASTGGDEKLFF.

This clone was detected only a few times. The V and J genes are TRBV12-3 or TRBV12-4 and TRBJ2-7; no reliable D call. The V end lost 4 bases, the J end lost 4 bases, and 8 bases lay between the germline ends. The CDR3 runs to 12 residues. In nucleotides, the CDR3 is TGTGCCAGCAGTTATCCTAGGTACGAGCAGTACTTC. Translation gives CASSYPRYEQYF.

CDR3 residues: CASSSYGTQGGNQPQHF. CDR3 DNA sequence: TGTGCCAGCAGCTCCTATGGGACCCAGGGGGGTAATCAGCCCCAGCATTTT. The V and J genes are TRBV5-8 and TRBJ1-5, with 7 bases that match TRBD1. CDR1 and CDR2 (germline): SGHTS, YDEGEE. V was pared by 3 bases and J by 4 bases, with 13 bases of the junction left unmatched. This CDR3 is 17 amino acids long. The variable domain in full, with the rest retrieved from reference TRBV5-8 and TRBJ1-5, is EAGVTQSPTHLIKTRGQQATLRCSPISGHTSVYWYQQALGLGLQFLLWYDEGEERNRGNFPPRFSGRQFPNYSSELNVNALELEDSALYLCASSSYGTQGGNQPQHFGDGTRLSIL.

CDR3 coding DNA: TGCGCCAGCAGCTTGGCTTTATCCGGGAACACTGAAGCTTTCTTT. Protein sequence: CASSLALSGNTEAFF. The chain couples TRBV5-1 to TRBJ1-1; D remains ambiguous. The CDR3 is made up of 15 amino acids. Germline V gives CDR1 SGHRS, CDR2 YFSETQ. The V and J ends lost 0 bases and 1 base respectively, with 10 bases between them.

In this sample, this clone turned up once. V is TRBV24-1 and J is TRBJ2-2; D is unresolved. Deletions cut 3 bases from V and 0 bases from J, with 10 bases between. The CDR3 length is 16 residues. Germline V CDR1 and CDR2: KGHDR, SFDVKD. The DNA of the CDR3 is TGTGCCACCAGTGATGGGCCCCTGACGAACACCGGGGAGCTGTTTTTT. Its protein is CATSDGPLTNTGELFF.

The rearrangement links TRBV9 to TRBJ1-3; the D is unclear. Germline-derived CDR1 and CDR2 are SGDLS and YYNGEE. This CDR3 comprises 15 residues. V dropped 2 bases and J dropped 0 bases, with 9 bases sitting between them. CDR3 DNA: TGTGCCAGCAGCGTTCGCTACCGCTCTGGAAACACCATATATTTT. It is translated as CASSVRYRSGNTIYF.

The chain has TRBV7-3 and TRBJ1-2, with TRBD1 matching 7 bases. The germline CDR1 and CDR2 sequences are SGHTA and FQGTGA. This CDR3 spans 18 amino acids. With 5 bases clipped from V and 5 bases from J, the junction kept 20 bases outside the gene matches. In nucleotides, the CDR3 is TGTGCCAGCAGCCGGCAAGGGACAGCGGGTCTTGAGGGATATGGCTACACCTTC. This encodes CASSRQGTAGLEGYGYTF.

This sequence joins TRBV27 and TRBJ1-6, with D hard to call. The CDR3 has 15 amino acids. The germline V gene has CDR1 MNHEY and CDR2 SMNVEV (reference sequence). Deletions cut 6 bases from V and 0 bases from J, with 9 bases between. Written as DNA, the CDR3 is TGTGCCAGCAGAACCCGGAGCTCCTATAATTCACCCCTCCACTTT. Protein: CASRTRSSYNSPLHF.

This chain connects TRBV12-5 to TRBJ1-4; the match to TRBD1 covers 7 bases. V lost 6 bases and J lost 5; bases outside the gene matches: 6. Germline CDR1 is LGHNT and CDR2 is FRNRAP. CDR3 length equals 14 residues. CDR3 in DNA: TGTGCTAGTGGAACCGGGACAGAGAATGAAAAACTGTTTTTT. It encodes CASGTGTENEKLFF.